These T cell receptor beta chains were read from a single sample in a study of regulatory T cells in long-lasting Graves disease. TCRdb reanalysed the multiplex PCR reads using MiXCR and keeps one entry per CDR3 protein. This sample carries about 300,000 distinct CDR3 sequences, more than 20% of them seen once, and the ten largest clones take roughly 56%. The specimen comprised peripheral blood mononuclear cells (PBMCs), sampled when the disease was refractory, from a patient treated with antithyroid drugs. The origin of the receptors is a female donor with Graves disease. Both conserved end residues are part of each CDR3. D genes are given only for firm matches. The size entry is marked missing in some rows and otherwise reads once, few, many or a size class.

TRBD1 TRBJ1-1 TRBV4-2 . CASSQGGQVNTEAFF TGTGCCAGCAGCCAAGGGGGACAGGTGAACACTGAAGCTTTCTTT
TRBD2 TRBJ2-5 TRBV10-3 . CASSSPRGKETQYF TGTGCCAGCAGTTCCCCGCGGGGGAAAGAGACCCAGTACTTC
. TRBJ1-4 TRBV3-1 many CASSQTGESEKLFF TGTGCCAGCAGCCAAACCGGGGAATCGGAAAAACTGTTTTTT
. TRBJ1-1 TRBV12-3/TRBV12-4 . CASSFEDTEAFF TGTGCCAGCAGTTTTGAGGACACTGAAGCTTTCTTT
TRBD1 TRBJ1-4 TRBV28 many CASRAQGAGEKLFF TGTGCCAGCAGGGCACAGGGGGCGGGAGAAAAACTGTTTTTT
. TRBJ1-2 TRBV19 . CASSESRTGEKDGYTF TGTGCCAGTAGTGAATCGAGGACGGGGGAGAAGGATGGCTACACCTTC
. TRBJ1-2 TRBV29-1 many CSVEGGFYGYTF TGCAGCGTTGAAGGGGGTTTCTATGGCTACACCTTC
TRBD1 TRBJ2-2 TRBV19 few CASSIPGQVNTGELFF TGTGCCAGTAGTATCCCGGGACAGGTGAACACCGGGGAGCTGTTTTTT
TRBD1 TRBJ2-5 TRBV7-9 . CASRQTGEDQETQYF TGTGCCAGCAGGCAGACAGGGGAGGATCAAGAGACCCAGTACTTC
. TRBJ2-7 TRBV2 few CASRAQGEWRREQYF TGTGCCAGCCGGGCCCAGGGAGAATGGCGGCGCGAGCAGTACTTC
TRBD1 TRBJ1-2 TRBV28 many CASSPAGQYGYTF TGTGCCAGCAGTCCCGCGGGACAGTATGGCTACACCTTC
TRBD1 TRBJ2-2 TRBV7-8 . CASSLQGVGGTGELFF TGTGCCAGCAGCCTACAGGGGGTGGGCGGCACCGGGGAGCTGTTTTTT
TRBD2 TRBJ2-3 TRBV30 . CACNGLAGVGTDTQYF TGTGCCTGCAATGGACTAGCGGGAGTCGGCACAGATACGCAGTATTTT
. TRBJ1-5 TRBV7-2 . CASSPGRTSNQPQHF TGTGCCAGCAGCCCCGGACGGACTAGCAATCAGCCCCAGCATTTT
. TRBJ1-3 TRBV7-2 once CASTQGPENTIYF TGTGCCAGCACCCAAGGGCCTGAAAACACCATATATTTT
. TRBJ2-3 TRBV12-3/TRBV12-4 few CASSGSGGGTQYF TGTGCCAGCAGTGGATCCGGGGGCGGTACGCAGTATTTT
TRBD1 TRBJ2-7 TRBV11-2 many CASSYGQGPLSYEQYF TGTGCCAGCAGCTACGGACAGGGCCCCTTGTCCTACGAGCAGTACTTC
. TRBJ2-3 TRBV11-2 . CASSLIGGSTDTQYF TGTGCCAGCAGCCTAATTGGGGGCTCCACAGATACGCAGTATTTT
. TRBJ2-5 TRBV7-3 few CASSMYGQTQETQYF TGTGCCAGCAGCATGTATGGACAGACCCAAGAGACCCAGTACTTC
TRBD2 TRBJ2-5 TRBV20-1 few CSARVPGRAGGPTYQETQYF TGCAGTGCTAGAGTCCCCGGGCGAGCGGGAGGACCGACGTACCAAGAGACCCAGTACTTC
. TRBJ2-4 TRBV6-2/TRBV6-3 . CASTPGSKNIQYF TGTGCCAGCACCCCAGGTTCCAAAAACATTCAGTACTTC
. TRBJ1-4 TRBV3-1 . CASSQVPGALEKLFF TGTGCCAGCAGCCAAGTCCCGGGGGCGCTTGAAAAACTGTTTTTT
TRBD1 TRBJ1-4 TRBV29-1 many CSATGTGESKLFF TGCAGCGCAACCGGGACAGGGGAGTCGAAACTGTTTTTT
TRBD1 TRBJ1-5 TRBV28 . CASSFGLTGTGQPQHF TGTGCCAGCAGTTTTGGCCTGACAGGGACGGGTCAGCCCCAGCATTTT
TRBD1 TRBJ2-7 TRBV6-5 few CASSYVGQGGEQYF TGTGCCAGCAGTTACGTGGGACAGGGGGGCGAGCAGTACTTC
. TRBJ2-2 TRBV6-2/TRBV6-3 few CASSYFDNTGELFF TGTGCCAGCAGTTACTTCGATAACACCGGGGAGCTGTTTTTT
. TRBJ2-5 TRBV28 many CASRGGETQYF TGTGCCAGCAGGGGTGGGGAGACCCAGTACTTC
. TRBJ2-7 TRBV5-4 few CASSFSRSFEQYF TGTGCCAGCAGCTTCAGTCGTTCCTTCGAGCAGTACTTC
TRBD2 TRBJ2-1 TRBV4-2 . CASSPQGATSGRADEQFF TGTGCCAGCAGCCCGCAGGGGGCGACTAGCGGGAGGGCCGATGAGCAGTTCTTC
TRBD2 TRBJ2-2 TRBV29-1 . CGLAGAAGELFF TGTGGGCTAGCGGGAGCGGCCGGGGAGCTGTTTTTT
. TRBJ2-1 TRBV18 few CASSPGARRQKIYNEQFF TGTGCCAGCTCACCAGGGGCTCGCAGGCAAAAAATATACAATGAGCAGTTCTTC
. TRBJ2-1 TRBV4-1 few CASSHGLIEDNEQFF TGCGCCAGCAGCCACGGGCTGATTGAGGACAATGAGCAGTTCTTC
. TRBJ2-6 TRBV12-3/TRBV12-4 . CASSRDSFSGANVLTF TGTGCCAGCAGTCGCGACAGTTTCTCTGGGGCCAACGTCCTGACTTTC
. TRBJ1-2 TRBV20-1 few CSAENGGGYGYTF TGCAGTGCCGAGAACGGGGGGGGCTATGGCTACACCTTC
. TRBJ2-1 TRBV28 . CASSSPSYGLDNEQFF TGTGCCAGCAGTTCCCCCTCATACGGACTTGACAATGAGCAGTTCTTC
. TRBJ1-2 TRBV3-1 few CASSQEGVSGYTF TGTGCCAGCAGCCAAGAGGGGGTTAGTGGCTACACCTTC
TRBD1 TRBJ1-2 TRBV28 many CASSTSTGAYYGYTF TGTGCCAGCAGTACCTCGACAGGGGCGTATTATGGCTACACCTTC
TRBD2 TRBJ2-5 TRBV9 . CASSVGEGLAETQYF TGTGCCAGCAGCGTAGGGGAGGGGTTGGCAGAGACCCAGTACTTC